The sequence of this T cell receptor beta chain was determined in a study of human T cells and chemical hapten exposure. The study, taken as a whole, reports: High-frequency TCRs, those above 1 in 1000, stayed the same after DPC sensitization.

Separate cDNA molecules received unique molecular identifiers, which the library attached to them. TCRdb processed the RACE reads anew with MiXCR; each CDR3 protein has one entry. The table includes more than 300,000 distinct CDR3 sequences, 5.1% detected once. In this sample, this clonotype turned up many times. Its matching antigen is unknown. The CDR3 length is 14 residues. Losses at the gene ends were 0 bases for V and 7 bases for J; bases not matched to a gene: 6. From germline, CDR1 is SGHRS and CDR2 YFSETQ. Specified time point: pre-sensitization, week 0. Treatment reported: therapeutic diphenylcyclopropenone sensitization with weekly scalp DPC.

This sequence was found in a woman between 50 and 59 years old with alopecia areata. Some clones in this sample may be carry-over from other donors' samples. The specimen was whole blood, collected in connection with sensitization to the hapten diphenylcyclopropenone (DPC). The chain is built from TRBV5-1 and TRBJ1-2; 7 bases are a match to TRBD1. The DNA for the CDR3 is TGCGCCAGCAGCTTGGCACAGGGGTCTGCTGGCTACACCTTC. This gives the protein CASSLAQGSAGYTF.